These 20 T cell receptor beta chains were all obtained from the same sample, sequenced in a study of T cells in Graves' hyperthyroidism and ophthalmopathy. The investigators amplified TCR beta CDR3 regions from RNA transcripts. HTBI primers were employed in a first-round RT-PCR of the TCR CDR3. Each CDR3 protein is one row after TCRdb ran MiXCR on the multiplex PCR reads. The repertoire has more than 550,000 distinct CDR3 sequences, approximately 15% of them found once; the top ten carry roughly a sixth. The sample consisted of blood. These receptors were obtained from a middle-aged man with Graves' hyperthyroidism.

DNA of the CDR3: TGTGCCACGGGTTGGACAGGGGGCCGGGCACCCCTCCACTTT. Residues: CATGWTGGRAPLHF. V gene TRBV6-2 or TRBV6-3 combines with J gene TRBJ1-6, with 11 bases that match TRBD1. The CDR3 is made up of 14 amino acids. Germline CDR1 reads MNHEY; CDR2 reads SVGEGT. V was clipped by 10 bases and J by 11 bases; unmatched bases: 10.

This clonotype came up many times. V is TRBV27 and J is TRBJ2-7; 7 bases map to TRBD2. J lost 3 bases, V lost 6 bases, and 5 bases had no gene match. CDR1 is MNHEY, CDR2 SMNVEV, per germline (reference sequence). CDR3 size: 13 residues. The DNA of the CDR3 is TGTGCCAGCAGCCTGGGACTACTCTACGAGCAGTACTTC. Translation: CASSLGLLYEQYF.

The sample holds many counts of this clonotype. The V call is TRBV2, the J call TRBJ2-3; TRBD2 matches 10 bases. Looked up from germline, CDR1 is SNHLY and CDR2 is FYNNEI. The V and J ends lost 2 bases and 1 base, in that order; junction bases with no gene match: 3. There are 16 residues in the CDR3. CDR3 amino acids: CASSELLAGGTDTQYF. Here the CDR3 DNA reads TGTGCCAGCAGTGAATTGCTAGCGGGAGGCACAGATACGCAGTATTTT.

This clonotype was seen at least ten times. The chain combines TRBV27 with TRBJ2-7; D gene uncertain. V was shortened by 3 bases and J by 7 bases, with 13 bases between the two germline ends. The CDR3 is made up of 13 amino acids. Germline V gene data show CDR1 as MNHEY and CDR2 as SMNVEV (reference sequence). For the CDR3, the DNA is TGTGCCAGCAGTTTTAGGGAAAATGGGGAGCAGTACTTC. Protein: CASSFRENGEQYF.

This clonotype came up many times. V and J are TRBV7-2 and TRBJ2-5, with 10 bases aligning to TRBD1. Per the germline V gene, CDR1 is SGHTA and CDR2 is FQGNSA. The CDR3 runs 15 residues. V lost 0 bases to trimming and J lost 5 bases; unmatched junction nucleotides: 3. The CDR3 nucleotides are TGTGCCAGCAGCTTAGCGGGACAGGGGACGGAGACCCAGTACTTC. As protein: CASSLAGQGTETQYF.

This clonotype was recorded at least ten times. CDR3 nucleotide sequence: TGTGCCAGCAGAGTAGGACAGGCCATTCCCCCTGAAGCTTTCTTT. Protein product: CASRVGQAIPPEAFF. The chain joins TRBV6-5 to TRBJ1-1, with TRBD1 matching over 7 bases. Germline loops: CDR1 MNHEY, CDR2 SVGAGI. The CDR3 runs to 15 residues. V lost 6 bases to trimming and J lost 6 bases; unmatched junction nucleotides: 13.

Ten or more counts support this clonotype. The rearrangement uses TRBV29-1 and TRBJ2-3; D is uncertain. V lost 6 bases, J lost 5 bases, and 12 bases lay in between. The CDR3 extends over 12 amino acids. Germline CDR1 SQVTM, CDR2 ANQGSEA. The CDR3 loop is CSVEIHRDTQYF. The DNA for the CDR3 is TGCAGCGTCGAAATACACAGAGATACGCAGTATTTT.

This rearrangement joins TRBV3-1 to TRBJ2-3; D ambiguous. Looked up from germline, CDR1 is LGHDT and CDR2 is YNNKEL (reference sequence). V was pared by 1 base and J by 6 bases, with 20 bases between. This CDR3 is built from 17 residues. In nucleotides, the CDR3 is TGTGCCAGCAGCCAAGTTCGGCTAGTTGGTTCGTTCGATACGCAGTATTTT. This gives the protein CASSQVRLVGSFDTQYF.

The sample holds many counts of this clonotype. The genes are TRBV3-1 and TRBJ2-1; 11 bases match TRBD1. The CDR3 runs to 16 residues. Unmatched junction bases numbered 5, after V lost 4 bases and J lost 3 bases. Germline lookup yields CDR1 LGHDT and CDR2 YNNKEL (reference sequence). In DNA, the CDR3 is TGTGCCAGCAGCCCAACCGGGACAGGGGGCTACAATGAGCAGTTCTTC. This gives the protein CASSPTGTGGYNEQFF.

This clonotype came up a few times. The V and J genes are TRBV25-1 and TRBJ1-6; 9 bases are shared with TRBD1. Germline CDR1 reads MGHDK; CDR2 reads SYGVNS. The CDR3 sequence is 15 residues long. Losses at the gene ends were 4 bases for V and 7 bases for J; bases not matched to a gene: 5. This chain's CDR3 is CASSGAGTGNSPLHF. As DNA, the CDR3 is TGTGCCAGCAGTGGGGCCGGGACAGGGAATTCACCCCTCCACTTT. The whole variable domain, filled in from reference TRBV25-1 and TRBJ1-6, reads EADIYQTPRYLVIGTGKKITLECSQTMGHDKMYWYQQDPGMELHLIHYSYGVNSTEKGDLSSESTVSRIRTEHFPLTLESARPSHTSQYLCASSGAGTGNSPLHFGNGTRLTVT.

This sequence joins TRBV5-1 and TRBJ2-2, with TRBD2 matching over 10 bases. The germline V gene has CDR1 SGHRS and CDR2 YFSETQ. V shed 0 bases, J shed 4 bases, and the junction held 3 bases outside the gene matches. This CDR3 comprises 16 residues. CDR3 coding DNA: TGCGCCAGCAGCTTGGGACTAGCGGGTATCACCGGGGAGCTGTTTTTT. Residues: CASSLGLAGITGELFF.

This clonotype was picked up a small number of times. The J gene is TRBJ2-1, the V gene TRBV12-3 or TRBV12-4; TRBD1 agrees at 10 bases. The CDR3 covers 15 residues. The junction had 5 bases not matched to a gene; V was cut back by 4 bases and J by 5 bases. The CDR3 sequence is CASSYRQGANNEQFF. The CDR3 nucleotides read TGTGCCAGCAGTTATAGACAGGGGGCCAACAATGAGCAGTTCTTC.

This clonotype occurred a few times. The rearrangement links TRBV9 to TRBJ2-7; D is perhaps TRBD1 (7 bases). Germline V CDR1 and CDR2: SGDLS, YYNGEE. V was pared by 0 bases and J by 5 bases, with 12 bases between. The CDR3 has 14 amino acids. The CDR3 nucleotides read TGTGCCAGCAGCGTAGCTTCCAGGGGGGACGAGCAGTACTTC. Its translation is CASSVASRGDEQYF. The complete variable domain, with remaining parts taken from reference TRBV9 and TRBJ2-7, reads DSGVTQTPKHLITATGQRVTLRCSPRSGDLSVYWYQQSLDQGLQFLIQYYNGEERAKGNILERFSAQQFPDLHSELNLSSLELGDSALYFCASSVASRGDEQYFGPGTRLTVT.

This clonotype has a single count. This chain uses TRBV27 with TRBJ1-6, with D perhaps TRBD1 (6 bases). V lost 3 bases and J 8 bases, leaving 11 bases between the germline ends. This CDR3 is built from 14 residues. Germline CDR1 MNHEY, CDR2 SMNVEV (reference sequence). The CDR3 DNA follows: TGTGCCAGCAGTTTTTTAGGGGGGTATTCACCCCTCCACTTT. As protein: CASSFLGGYSPLHF.

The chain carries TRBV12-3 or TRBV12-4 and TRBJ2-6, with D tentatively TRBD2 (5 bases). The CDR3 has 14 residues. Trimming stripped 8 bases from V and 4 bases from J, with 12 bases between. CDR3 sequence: CASGRRSGANVLTF. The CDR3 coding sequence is TGTGCCAGCGGGAGAAGGTCCGGGGCCAACGTCCTGACTTTC.

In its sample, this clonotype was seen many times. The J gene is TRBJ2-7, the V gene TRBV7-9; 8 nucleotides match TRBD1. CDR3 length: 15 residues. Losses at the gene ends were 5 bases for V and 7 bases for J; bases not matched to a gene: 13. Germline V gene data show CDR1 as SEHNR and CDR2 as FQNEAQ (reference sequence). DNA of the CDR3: TGTGCCAGCAGCAAAGGACAGGGTCTTTGGGGGGAGCAGTACTTC. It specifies CASSKGQGLWGEQYF.

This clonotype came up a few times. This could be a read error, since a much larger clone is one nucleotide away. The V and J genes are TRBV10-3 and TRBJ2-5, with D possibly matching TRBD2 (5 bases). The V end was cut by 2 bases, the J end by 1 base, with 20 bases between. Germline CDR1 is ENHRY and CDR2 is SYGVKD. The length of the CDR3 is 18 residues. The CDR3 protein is CAISERLVPSRTQETQYF. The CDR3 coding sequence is TGTGCCATCAGTGAGAGGTTGGTGCCTAGCAGGACCCAAGAGACCCAGTACTTC.

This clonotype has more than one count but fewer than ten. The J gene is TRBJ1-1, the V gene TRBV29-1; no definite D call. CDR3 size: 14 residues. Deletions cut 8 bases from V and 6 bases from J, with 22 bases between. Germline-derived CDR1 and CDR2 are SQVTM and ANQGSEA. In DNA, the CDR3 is TGCAGCTCTGAGAGGTACGGATCCCCGCCTGAAGCTTTCTTT. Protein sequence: CSSERYGSPPEAFF.

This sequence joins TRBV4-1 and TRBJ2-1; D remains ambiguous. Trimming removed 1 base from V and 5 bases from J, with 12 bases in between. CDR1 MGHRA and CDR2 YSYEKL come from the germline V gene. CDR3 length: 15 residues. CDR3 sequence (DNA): TGCGCCAGCAGCCAAGGAAACCTACGGAACAATGAGCAGTTCTTC. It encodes CASSQGNLRNNEQFF.

CDR3 DNA: TGTGCCACCAGCCCCCGAACAGCGGGTACTGAAGCTTTCTTT. Translated, it gives CATSPRTAGTEAFF. This chain joins TRBV15 and TRBJ1-1; D call uncertain. Germline lookup yields CDR1 LNHNV and CDR2 YYDKDF (reference sequence). V was trimmed by 5 bases and J by 5 bases, leaving 15 bases between them. The CDR3 is 14 residues long.